Sequencing of this TCR beta chain was carried out in a study of OX40 agonist ivuxolimab in advanced cancers. The study, taken as a whole, reports: Near-lowest levels of clonal expansion characterized partial responders at 0.1-3.0 mg/kg. In the expanded peripheral T cells, antigen specificity was never determined.

In the case of this clone: The antigen remains unidentified.

This CDR3 comprises 13 residues. V lost 4 bases and J lost 13, with 15 bases in between. CDR1 is SGHRS and CDR2 is YFSETQ in the germline V gene. Sequencing used immunoSEQ multiplex PCR; TCRdb keeps in-frame clones, though not all of them. This sample yields 70,000 to 95,000 clones, of which roughly 82% are seen a single time; around 7% belongs to the top ten. Sequenced here: CD4+ or CD8+ T cells sorted from blood, sampled in a trial of the OX40 agonist ivuxolimab. This chain uses TRBV5-1 with TRBJ1-6, with a weak D call TRBD1 (5 bases). The TCR was taken from an adult with an advanced solid tumor such as melanoma, head and neck, liver or kidney cancer. The CDR3 sequence: CASSVGVSRPLHF. The DNA for the CDR3 is TGCGCCAGCAGCGTAGGGGTCAGTAGGCCCCTCCACTTT.